A selection of T cell receptor beta chains follows, all from one sample in a study of blood T cell repertoires in COVID-19. Clones were read by immunoSEQ multiplex PCR, and TCRdb kept only the in-frame ones, dropping some. The table has some 290,000 clones, roughly 86% seen once. The sample consisted of PBMCs or T cells enriched from blood (not recorded which). The receptor source for this set is a woman under 40 who had recovered from COVID-19. Each CDR3 is given with its conserved first and last residue. The D gene is left open where the match is weak.

>TRBD1|TRBV28|14|TRBJ1-1
CASSFQTGSTEAFF
>-|TRBV5-6|14|TRBJ2-7
CASGQQGKIYEQYF
>-|TRBV5-1|11|TRBJ2-2
CASLWSGELFF
>-|TRBV15|12|TRBJ2-3
CATSARSDTQYF
>-|TRBV6-5|15|TRBJ2-7
CASSYSEANLYEQYF
>TRBD2|TRBV4-3|16|TRBJ2-1
CASSQDTGRIYNEQFF
>-|TRBV5-1|13|TRBJ2-5
CASVASNQETQYF
>TRBD1|TRBV3-1/TRBV3-2|15|TRBJ1-1
CASSRLTGGGTEAFF
>-|TRBV15|15|TRBJ2-3
CATSRDPVGADTQYF
>-|TRBV10-2|14|TRBJ2-7
CASSGGLSSYEQYF
>TRBD1|TRBV18|14|TRBJ1-4
CASSGQATNEKLFF
>-|TRBV28|14|TRBJ1-5
CASSLTYGGQPQHF
>-|TRBV2|12|TRBJ2-5
CASSETSQTQYF